One T cell receptor (beta chain) is described in this entry. The antigen remains undetermined. The sample belongs to a study of a mutant IDH1 vaccine in newly diagnosed glioma. The method was immunoSEQ multiplex PCR; TCRdb's version includes in-frame clones alone and lacks a portion of them. The table lists tens of thousands of clones, 84% of them singletons. Time point here: week 35, safety follow-up. It was 300 ug of mutant IDH1 20-mer peptide that made up each vaccine dose, given with topical imiquimod. This sequence was found in a man aged 25 to 45 with glioma. This sample comprised PBMCs, obtained from a glioma patient whose treatment included an IDH1 peptide vaccine.

CDR3 in amino acids: CASSVEPDTEAFF. Here the CDR3 DNA reads TGTGCCAGCAGTGTGGAGCCGGACACTGAAGCTTTCTTT. The chain uses TRBV6-1 and TRBJ1-1; no reliable D call. Germline values: CDR1 MNHNS, CDR2 SASEGT. V shed 4 bases and J shed 3 bases, with 9 bases lying between them. The CDR3 sequence is 13 residues long.